A selection of T cell receptor beta chains follows, all from one sample in a study of shared clonotypes between healthy human individuals. The table came from immunoSEQ multiplex PCR; TCRdb's copy has only in-frame clones and leaves some out. This sample has about 2.4 million clones, with roughly 93% found just once. Specimen: naive CD4+ T cells from PBMCs. These receptors were taken from a young man in good health. Some clones in this sample may be carry-over from other donors' samples. Both conserved end residues are part of each CDR3. A D gene is named only where the DNA matches it firmly. Clone size is given for some rows only: seen once, a few or many times, or a class if the clone is expanded.

TRBV7-9,TRBJ1-4,.,.,TGTGCCAGCAGCCTAACACCCACTACTAATGAAAAACTGTTTTTT,CASSLTPTTNEKLFF
TRBV5-4,TRBJ2-1,TRBD2,.,TGTGCCAGCAGGGGCCTAGCGGGCGACAATGAGCAGTTCTTC,CASRGLAGDNEQFF
TRBV4-2,TRBJ2-3,.,.,TGTGCCAGCAGCCAAAGGTTGACAGGAGGGACAGATACGCAGTATTTT,CASSQRLTGGTDTQYF
TRBV28,TRBJ1-2,.,.,TGTGCCAGCAGGGGATTTGGGGGCGACTATGGCTACACCTTC,CASRGFGGDYGYTF
TRBV9,TRBJ2-1,TRBD2,.,TGTGCCAGCAGCCCCCGGAGGGGAAGCGGGAGTAACAATGAGCAGTTCTTC,CASSPRRGSGSNNEQFF
TRBV7-3,TRBJ2-6,.,.,TGTGCCAGCAGCTTACCAGGGGCCAACGTCCTGACTTTC,CASSLPGANVLTF
TRBV5-5,TRBJ2-5,.,.,TGTGCCAGCAGCCAGAACACAGAAGAGACCCAGTACTTC,CASSQNTEETQYF
TRBV5-1,TRBJ2-6,.,.,TGCGCCAGCAGCTTGCCCAGGGACGGCTCTGGGGCCAACGTCCTGACTTTC,CASSLPRDGSGANVLTF
TRBV5-6,TRBJ2-7,.,.,TGTGCCAGCAGCTTGGGTCTTAGCGCCTCCTACGAGCAGTACTTC,CASSLGLSASYEQYF
TRBV2,TRBJ2-6,.,.,TGTGCCAGCAGAAACAGGGCTGGGGCCAACGTCCTGACTTTC,CASRNRAGANVLTF
TRBV30,TRBJ1-2,TRBD1,.,TGTGCCTGGAGGGAGACCGGGACAGGTGGCTACACCTTC,CAWRETGTGGYTF
TRBV5-5,TRBJ2-2,.,.,TGTGCCAGCCGGGACACCCGTGAGACCGGGGAGCTGTTTTTT,CASRDTRETGELFF
TRBV7-9,TRBJ1-2,.,.,TGTGCCAGCAGCCCCCGAACTAACTATGGCTACACCTTC,CASSPRTNYGYTF
TRBV5-4,TRBJ1-2,.,.,TGTGCCAGCAGCCAGGTGGGGGACTCTGGCTACACCTTC,CASSQVGDSGYTF
TRBV29-1,TRBJ2-7,.,.,TGCAGCGTTGAAGACGGAGGGGGGCGGGCCCGACAGTACTTC,CSVEDGGGRARQYF
TRBV11-2,TRBJ2-2,TRBD1,.,TGTGCCAGCCTCCGGGGACAGCTGACCGGGGAGCTGTTTTTT,CASLRGQLTGELFF
TRBV27,TRBJ2-7,TRBD1,.,TGTGCCAGCCAGAGGCAGGGGGCTTACGAGCAGTACTTC,CASQRQGAYEQYF
TRBV4-3,TRBJ2-1,.,.,TGCGCCAGCAGCCAAGCGCCGGCGAGCTCCTACAATGAGCAGTTCTTC,CASSQAPASSYNEQFF
TRBV28,TRBJ1-5,.,once,TGTGCCAGCAGTTCACCGACAGGAACCAATCAGCCCCAGCATTTT,CASSSPTGTNQPQHF
TRBV6-5,TRBJ1-1,.,.,TGTGCCAGCAGTTACTCATCGGGGGGATCCACTGAAGCTTTCTTT,CASSYSSGGSTEAFF
TRBV28,TRBJ2-7,.,.,TGTGCCAGCAACGAAGGGAATTCCTACGAGCAGTACTTC,CASNEGNSYEQYF
TRBV5-4,TRBJ2-3,.,.,TGTGCCAGCAGCTTGTTTAGTGGGGGACCCCGCACGGATACGCAGTATTTT,CASSLFSGGPRTDTQYF
TRBV6-5,TRBJ2-7,.,.,TGTGCCAGCAGTGTAGGAGGGCCAACCTACGAGCAGTACTTC,CASSVGGPTYEQYF